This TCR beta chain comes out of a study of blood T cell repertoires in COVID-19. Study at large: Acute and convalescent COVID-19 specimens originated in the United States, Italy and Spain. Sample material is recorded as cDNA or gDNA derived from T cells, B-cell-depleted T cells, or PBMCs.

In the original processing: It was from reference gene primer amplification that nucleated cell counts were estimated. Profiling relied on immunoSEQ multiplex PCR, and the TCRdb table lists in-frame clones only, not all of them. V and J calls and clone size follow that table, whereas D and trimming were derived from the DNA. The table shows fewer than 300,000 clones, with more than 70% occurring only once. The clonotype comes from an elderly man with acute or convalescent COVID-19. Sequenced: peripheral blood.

The CDR3 is CASSQGVTASTDTQYF. CDR3 DNA: TGCGCCAGCAGCCAAGGTGTGACAGCTAGCACAGATACGCAGTATTTT. The J gene is TRBJ2-3, the V gene TRBV4-1, with D possibly being TRBD1 (5 bases). CDR1 and CDR2 from the germline V gene are MGHRA and YSYEKL. V gave up 1 base and J gave up 0 bases, with 11 bases separating them. CDR3 size: 16 residues.